The 4 T cell receptor beta chains below come from one sample, sequenced in a study of blood T cell repertoires in COVID-19. The protocol was immunoSEQ multiplex PCR, while the TCRdb copy is restricted to in-frame clones and leaves out a portion. The sample records 270,000 or so clones, 83% being singletons. The source material was peripheral blood. The source is a woman in her 50s who had recovered from COVID-19.

The rearrangement uses TRBV19 and TRBJ2-1; 13 bases map to TRBD2. The length of the CDR3 is 17 residues. In germline, CDR1 is LNHDA, CDR2 SQIVND (reference sequence). V was clipped by 0 bases and J by 4 bases; unmatched bases: 3. The CDR3 is CASSIDQTSGRYNEQFF. DNA of the CDR3: TGTGCCAGTAGTATAGATCAGACTAGCGGGAGGTACAATGAGCAGTTCTTC.

This clone has just one count. This sample also contains other DNA sequences that code for the same CDR3. The chain couples TRBV28 to TRBJ2-6; 7 bases align to TRBD1. The CDR3 extends over 15 amino acids. V shed 5 bases, J shed 0 bases, and the junction held 1 base outside the gene matches. CDR1 is MDHEN and CDR2 is SYDVKM in the germline V gene. The CDR3 DNA follows: TGTGCCAGCAGTCCAGGGGGCTCTGGGGCCAACGTCCTGACTTTC. Translated: CASSPGGSGANVLTF.

Concerning this clone: Within the sample, other DNA sequences also encode this same CDR3. The chain employs TRBV12-3 or TRBV12-4 and TRBJ2-1, with D unclear. The CDR3 spans 12 residues. Trimming removed 5 bases from V and 6 bases from J, with 8 bases in between. The CDR3 loop is CASSPTSNEQFF. The DNA of the CDR3 is TGTGCCAGCAGTCCAACAAGCAATGAGCAGTTCTTC.

The rearrangement links TRBV5-5 to TRBJ2-3, with a weak D call TRBD2 (5 bases). V shed 1 base and J shed 3 bases, with 9 bases lying between them. Germline values: CDR1 SGHKS, CDR2 YYEKEE (reference sequence). The CDR3 runs to 14 residues. This CDR3 reads CASSLLGATDTQYF. The CDR3 bases are TGTGCCAGCAGCTTGTTGGGAGCGACAGATACGCAGTATTTT.